This paragraph reports one T cell receptor beta chain. Its specificity is unknown. This entry is derived from a study of PD-1 blockade in mismatch repair-deficient tumors. Study-wide results and limits: Rapid post-treatment expansion, then contraction, generally preceding radiologic response, marked tumor-resident clones.

Sequenced by immunoSEQ multiplex PCR; TCRdb stores in-frame clones only, minus some. This table holds about 120,000 clones, roughly 90% found once. The CDR3 consists of 14 residues. Trimming left V 4 bases short and J 1 base short, with 8 bases between. Germline values: CDR1 MNHNY, CDR2 SVGAGI (reference sequence). The sequencing used peripheral blood, collected approximately 73 weeks after starting pembrolizumab. The sequence was collected from an adult with mismatch repair-deficient cancer. The V call is TRBV6-6, the J call TRBJ2-1; a weak D match, TRBD2 (6 bases). CDR3 sequence: CASSFSGSYNEQFF. The CDR3 nucleotides read TGTGCCAGCAGTTTTAGCGGATCCTACAATGAGCAGTTCTTC.